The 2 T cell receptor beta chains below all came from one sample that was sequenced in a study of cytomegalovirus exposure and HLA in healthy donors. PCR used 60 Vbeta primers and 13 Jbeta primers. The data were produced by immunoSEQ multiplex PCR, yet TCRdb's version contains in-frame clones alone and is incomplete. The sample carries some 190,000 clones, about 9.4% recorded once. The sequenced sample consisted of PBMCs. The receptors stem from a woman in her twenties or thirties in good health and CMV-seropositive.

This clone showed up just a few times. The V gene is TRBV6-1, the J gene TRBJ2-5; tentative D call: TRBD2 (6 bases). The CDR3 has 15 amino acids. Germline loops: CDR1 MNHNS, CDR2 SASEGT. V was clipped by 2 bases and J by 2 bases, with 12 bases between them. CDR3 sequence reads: CASSELSGLQETQYF. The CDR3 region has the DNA TGTGCCAGCAGTGAATTAAGCGGGCTGCAAGAGACCCAGTACTTC.

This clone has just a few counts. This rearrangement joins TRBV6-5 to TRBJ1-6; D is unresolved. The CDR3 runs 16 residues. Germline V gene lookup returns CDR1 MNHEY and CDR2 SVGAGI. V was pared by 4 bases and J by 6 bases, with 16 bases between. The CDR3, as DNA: TGTGCCAGCAGTTTACGTAGCCGGCCCATTAATTCACCCCTCCACTTT. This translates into CASSLRSRPINSPLHF.